The entry below gives a single T cell receptor beta chain sequence along with its context. Its antigen specificity is not known. No base-level quality is on record; no much larger clone is a single base apart. The donors were healthy, HIV-negative adults who had no recently reported acute infections or vaccinations. Only Caucasian adults living in Nashville, Tennessee, USA were represented among the donors. Magnetic negative selection was used to enrich CD4+ T cells, after which naive cells were positively selected on CD45RA and the negative fraction became the memory subset. Blood was collected by leukapheresis, and PBMCs were isolated by Ficoll-Histopaque density gradient centrifugation and then cryopreserved in liquid nitrogen vapor phase. Analytical flow cytometry was used to check the purity and quantity of every magnetically sorted T cell population. From each sorted fraction, genomic DNA was isolated and quantified by UV absorbance on a Nanodrop 2000c.

TCR CDR3 regions were amplified from genomic DNA by multiplex PCR using the deep immunoSEQ assay. Extracted genomic DNA from each cell subset was distributed evenly across all wells of several immunoSEQ 96-well plates, and each plate was treated as a replicate. For sorted subsets, about 200 ng genomic DNA, equal to 30,000 to 35,000 T cell genomes, was loaded into each replicate PCR. The purified libraries were quantified using a Qubit 3.0 fluorometer, sized with a Bioanalyzer 2100, and then quantified again using the KAPA Library Quantification kit. Each immunoSEQ 96-well plate was sequenced on its own single-read 150-cycle Illumina NextSeq 550 flow cell. The authors processed their data as follows. Because only junctional sequences without quality scores were contained in the immunoSEQ output, filtering matching that applied to full-length reads could not be performed. To assign V/J genes and CDR3, sequences were annotated against IMGT germline references using PyIR, a Python wrapper for IgBLAST v1.9. Any read was removed if the V/J assignment was weak (E-value above 1e-6), the CDR3 was missing, or the read contained stop codons, out-of-frame junctions, or ambiguous translated residues. V3J clonotypes were defined as sequences sharing an identical inferred V gene, J gene, and CDR3 amino acid sequence. Percentage overlap between repertoires was calculated by dividing the number of shared unique clonotypes by the size of the smaller repertoire. Repertoire richness was assessed with RTK rarefaction, the Chao1 estimator, and Recon v2.1 estimates of unobserved clonotypes. Generation probabilities were computed with OLGA for all TCRbeta clonotypes obtained by the gDNA method from several donors. TCRdb holds this immuneACCESS table with in-frame rearrangements only. Some clones are missing; in checked studies, unresolved V genes explain under half, and the rest has no known cause. V and J calls plus clone size are reproduced from that table; the DNA served to infer D and trimming. Counted in this sample were a few million clones; approximately 92% of them appeared once. About 0.13% of the sample comes from the top ten.

This specimen belongs to a study of shared clonotypes between healthy human individuals (dated by TCRdb to 2018 to 2020). Notes on the research overall: The cohort comprised a couple of women and a few men aged 18 to 49 years. Per donor, leukapheresis produced somewhere between about 0.94 and 9.5 billion PBMCs. For each donor, three plates each were used for CD4 naive and CD4 memory, two plates were used for CD8 naive, and one plate was used for CD8 memory. To increase sequencing depth and limit assay-specific biases, TCR repertoire library preparation and sequencing were carried out by different laboratories using diverse techniques. Blood TCR repertoires of roughly five healthy adults were deeply sequenced to estimate repertoire size and the extent of clonotype sharing between individuals.

Study-wide conclusions, independent of this receptor: Across four donors, around 5% of naive CD4, over 3% of naive CD8, 2.3% of memory CD4, and over 0.35% of memory CD8 clonotypes were shared. Compared with non-shared clonotypes, clonotypes shared by all four sorted-subset donors had higher generation probabilities. Sampling was limited to blood, and TCR repertoires in tissue likely differ from TCR repertoires in blood. Because the study included a small number of donors, the genetic and exposure-history diversity represented was limited. Rarefaction of sorted-subset datasets indicated incomplete sequencing despite the large sequencing depth. Pairwise subsampling indicated that sequencing depth was expected to affect the degree of clonotype sharing among donors. Estimated clonotype richness was generally larger for naive than for memory subsets.

The CDR1 and CDR2 encoded by the germline V gene are SGHDT and YYEEEE. V is pruned by 4 bases and J by 0 bases, leaving 6 bases of the junction without a gene match. The CDR3, from cysteine to phenylalanine, totals 16 residues. CDR3 DNA only is kept here, 48 bases in frame from base 1. Input material: naive CD4+ T cells sorted from blood. The label giving this sample's cell subset or site can be read as: CD45RA+ positively selected. The V gene is TRBV5-6 and the J gene is TRBJ2-4, and TRBD2 matches 8 of the central bases. This clonotype was obtained from a man younger than 35 in good health. The CDR3 reads as follows: CASSGTSGLAKNIQYF. The nucleotide sequence reads as follows: TGTGCCAGCAGCGGTACTAGCGGACTAGCCAAAAACATTCAGTACTTC.